This T cell receptor (beta chain) stems from a study of T-cell memory formation after mild COVID-19 (dated by TCRdb to about 2021). Regarding the research as a whole: Most TCR sequence clusters were specific to one of the two donors. The cohort was made up of two young adult volunteers, one female and one male, who were previously healthy. T-cell clones expanding and contracting after mild COVID-19 in a couple of donors were tracked by longitudinal TCRalpha and TCRbeta repertoire sequencing. The study at large found these results: The detection of some responding clones in pre-infection memory suggests that pre-existing cross-reactive memory T cells joined the SARS-CoV-2 response. Contracting CD4+ clones were located mainly in the CM and EM memory subsets, whereas CD8+ clones were found to be enriched in EMRA. The study included only a couple of mild cases, and larger cohorts that include severe cases with pre-infection samples were judged to be necessary. SARS-CoV-2 specificity of the second-wave clones peaking on day 37 was not confirmed. Clones that contracted from day 15 to 85 showed balanced CD4/CD8 phenotypes, whereas a second wave of clones that expanded from day 15 to 37 leaned towards CD4+.

Ficoll-Paque density gradient centrifugation was the method used to isolate PBMCs. Points on this clonotype: There is no known antigen for this receptor. Base quality data are lacking; no much larger clone is found one base away.

V lost 3 bases and J lost 5 bases, and the count of bases not matched to a germline gene is 11. The CDR3 has 17 amino acids, counting the end cysteine and phenylalanine. Only the CDR3 part of the read is kept: 51 bases, read in frame from the first base. Taken from the germline V gene (reference sequence), the CDR1 and CDR2 loops are SEHNR and FQNEAQ. Sequencing took place on an Illumina NovaSeq 6000. cDNA libraries for TCRalpha and TCRbeta were prepared by 5'RACE using constant-segment primers, with sample barcodes and unique molecular identifiers added. Trizol reagent was used to extract RNA from every sample. Libraries were amplified in two PCR steps, with a second sample barcode and Illumina TruSeq adapters added in the second step. Sequencing of libraries was performed on an Illumina NovaSeq with 2 x 150 bp paired-end reads. Turning to the authors' computational methods: With migec v1.2.7, reads were demultiplexed and then collapsed into UMI-guided consensus sequences. Using mixcr v2.1.11, UMI consensuses were aligned to TRA and TRB V and J templates and then assembled into clonotypes. Clonotypes were classified as expanded or contracted when called significant by both edgeR and NoisET, with noise models trained on biological replicates. For edgeR calls, a false discovery rate-adjusted p below 0.01 and a log2 fold-change threshold of 1 were applied. As an exploratory analysis of dynamics, max-normalized trajectories of the 1000 most abundant clonotypes were examined by PCA with hierarchical clustering. Each responding clone was given a CD4 or CD8 phenotype based on the CD4+ and CD8+ repertoires, which had been sequenced separately. TCRdb reanalyzed the raw reads on its own, using fastp at Q25 for trimming and MiXCR for clone calling, and kept in-frame beta chains. Rows are combined by CDR3 protein, so each entry shows the most common genes and DNA. The V and J calls follow TCRdb's processing rather than the paper's. This sample holds 550,000 to 600,000 distinct CDR3 sequences; less than 25% were observed only once. 7% to 9% of the sample is held by the ten biggest clonotypes.

The rearranged chain carries TRBV7-9 and TRBJ2-1; TRBD2 aligns with 9 central bases. The clonotype originates from an adult woman who had mild COVID-19 (a few samples of this study predate the infection). The sample titles of this study are shuffled in the database, so cell type and time point are left out; the donor was told from shared clones. Sequences were obtained from PBMCs or a T cell subset sorted from them (not recorded which). This receptor has the CDR3 CASSLRVAGASHNEQFF. In nucleotide form, the sequence is TGTGCCAGCAGCTTGCGAGTAGCGGGAGCTAGCCACAATGAGCAGTTCTTC.